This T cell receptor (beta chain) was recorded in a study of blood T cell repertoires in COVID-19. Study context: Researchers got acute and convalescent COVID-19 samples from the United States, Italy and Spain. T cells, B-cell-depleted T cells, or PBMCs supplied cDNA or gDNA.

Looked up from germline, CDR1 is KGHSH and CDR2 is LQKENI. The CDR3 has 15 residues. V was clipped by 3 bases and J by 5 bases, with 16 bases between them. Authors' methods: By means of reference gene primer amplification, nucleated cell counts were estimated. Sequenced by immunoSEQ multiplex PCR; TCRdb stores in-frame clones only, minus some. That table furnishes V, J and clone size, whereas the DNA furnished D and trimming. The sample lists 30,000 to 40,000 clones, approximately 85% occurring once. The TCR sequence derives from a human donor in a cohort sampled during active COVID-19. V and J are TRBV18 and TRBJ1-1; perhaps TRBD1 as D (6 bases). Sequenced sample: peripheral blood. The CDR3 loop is CASSPIRGTGTEAFF. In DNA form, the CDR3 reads TGTGCCAGCTCACCCATTAGGGGGACCGGGACTGAAGCTTTCTTT. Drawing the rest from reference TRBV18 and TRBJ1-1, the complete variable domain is NAGVMQNPRHLVRRRGQEARLRCSPMKGHSHVYWYRQLPEEGLKFMVYLQKENIIDESGMPKERFSAEFPKEGPSILRIQQVVRGDSAAYFCASSPIRGTGTEAFFGQGTRLTVV.